The clone carrying this TCR beta chain was found a few times. Its matching antigen is unknown. TCR beta libraries were built with iRepertoire HTBI primers and Arm-PCR of CDR3 regions. Via MiXCR, TCRdb re-called the multiplex PCR reads, giving one row per CDR3 protein. The repertoire includes about 530,000 distinct CDR3 sequences, around 15% of them detected once, and around a quarter sits in the top ten. Noted time point: newly diagnosed GD, antithyroid drugs for less than 3 months. Extracted RNA from PBMCs served as the source of the TCR library. This entry is derived from a study of regulatory T cells in long-lasting Graves disease. The study's findings and limits: More public clonotypes were shared by persistent patients (around 3,000) than by new patients (approximately 1,000).

The CDR3 is 17 amino acids. The V gene end was trimmed by 4 bases and the J gene end by 8 bases; junction bases not matched to a gene: 20. Germline CDR1 and CDR2: SQVTM and ANQGSEA. In addition, the sample was reused for a study of T cells in Graves' hyperthyroidism and ophthalmopathy. Per that study: Diagnoses were established using clinical symptoms, serum thyroxine and TRAb, thyroid ultrasound and orbital computed tomography. First-round RT-PCR with HTBI primers amplified the TCR CDR3 region. In validation, the model predicted ophthalmopathy. These predictions came a median about 6.5 months before onset.

This receptor was taken from a woman in her forties or fifties with Graves disease. This rearrangement joins TRBV29-1 to TRBJ2-1, with TRBD2 identical over 7 bases. This material consisted of peripheral blood mononuclear cells (PBMCs), taken at new diagnosis, from a patient treated with antithyroid drugs. CDR3 protein: CSVVGGGLAETRDEQFF. In DNA form, the CDR3 reads TGCAGCGTTGTGGGGGGGGGTTTAGCGGAGACACGGGATGAGCAGTTCTTC.